This section outlines one T cell receptor beta chain sequence together with its context. Antigen unknown. The CDR3 is 17 amino acids. Germline V gene lookup returns CDR1 SGHNT and CDR2 YENEEA. V was pared by 4 bases and J by 2 bases, with 19 bases between. The sample belongs to a study of PD-1 blockade in classical Hodgkin lymphoma. Study-wide findings and caveats: Baseline TCR diversity was reportedly lower in newly diagnosed patients than healthy donors.

TCRdb keeps only in-frame clones here, not all; method: immunoSEQ multiplex PCR. The sample contains over 85,000 clones, 90% of which appear only once. The time point is: cycle 4 day 1 (C4D1), after 5 to 7 weeks of nivolumab. Each patient relapsed following autologous stem cell transplantation, and prior brentuximab vedotin exposure differed. Progressive disease, partial response or complete response was each patient's best response. J is TRBJ2-3 and V is TRBV11-3; maybe TRBD1 (6 bases). The sequenced sample was peripheral blood mononuclear cells (PBMCs), obtained before the fourth cycle of nivolumab. The clonotype comes from a human donor with classical Hodgkin lymphoma. In DNA, the CDR3 is TGTGCCAGCAGCTCCGACCCGGACAGAGGATACACAGATACGCAGTATTTT. It encodes CASSSDPDRGYTDTQYF.